Listed here are 9 T cell receptor beta chains from one sample, sequenced in a study of control samples from healthy donors and cancer patients. Measured with immunoSEQ multiplex PCR; TCRdb has only the in-frame clones, and not every one. The table shows more than 50,000 clones, with 65% to 90% occurring only once. The sample consisted of blood. The source is a man aged 40-50 years in good health.

This sequence joins TRBV5-1 and TRBJ2-3, with D possibly being TRBD2 (6 bases). The germline V gene encodes CDR1 SGHRS and CDR2 YFSETQ. The CDR3 contains 16 residues. V lost 0 bases and J 5 bases, leaving 16 bases between the germline ends. CDR3 nucleotide sequence: TGCGCCAGCAGCTTGGCCGCGGGGCCCGCCGGAGATACGCAGTATTTT. Translation: CASSLAAGPAGDTQYF.

The chain employs TRBV4-2 and TRBJ1-3; 10 nucleotides match TRBD1. The CDR3 is 16 amino acids. V was clipped by 3 bases and J by 2 bases; unmatched bases: 4. Germline V gene sequence: CDR1 LGHNA, CDR2 YNFKEQ. The CDR3 spells CASSQAGTGAGNTIYF. The CDR3 nucleotides are TGTGCCAGCAGCCAGGCCGGGACAGGGGCTGGAAACACCATATATTTT.

The J gene is TRBJ1-1, the V gene TRBV13; 7 nucleotides match TRBD1. The germline V gene has CDR1 PRHDT and CDR2 FYEKMQ (reference sequence). This CDR3 has 13 amino acids. V shed 3 bases and J 5 bases; nucleotides not matched to a gene: 3. Here the CDR3 reads CASSFQGETEAFF. Here the CDR3 DNA reads TGTGCCAGCAGCTTTCAGGGGGAGACTGAAGCTTTCTTT.

This chain links TRBV27 with TRBJ2-7, with 13 bases fitting TRBD2. V was pared by 2 bases and J by 2 bases, with 3 bases of the junction left unmatched. Germline CDR1 reads MNHEY; CDR2 reads SMNVEV (reference sequence). The CDR3 length is 16 residues. CDR3 nucleotides: TGTGCCAGCAGTTTAAAGGGACTAGCGGGGACCTACGAGCAGTACTTC. Its protein is CASSLKGLAGTYEQYF.

V usage is TRBV18 and J usage is TRBJ2-1; 9 bases line up with TRBD1. The CDR3 is made up of 16 amino acids. Germline lookup yields CDR1 KGHSH and CDR2 LQKENI. V gave up 3 bases and J gave up 2 bases; unmatched junction bases: 5. CDR3 amino acids: CASSPLGQGTYNEQFF. The CDR3 DNA follows: TGTGCCAGCTCACCCCTCGGACAGGGGACCTACAATGAGCAGTTCTTC.

This sequence joins TRBV19 and TRBJ1-2; 9 bases map to TRBD1. The trim removed 5 bases at V and 2 bases at J, leaving 3 bases unmatched. The CDR3 has 14 residues. Germline V gene lookup returns CDR1 LNHDA and CDR2 SQIVND (reference sequence). The CDR3 nucleotides read TGTGCCAGTAGTCGACAGGGGGTAAACTATGGCTACACCTTC. As protein: CASSRQGVNYGYTF.

The CDR3 loop is CASTQTGNSYEQYF. The CDR3 DNA follows: TGTGCCAGCACTCAAACAGGGAACTCCTACGAGCAGTACTTC. The V and J genes are TRBV28 and TRBJ2-7, with TRBD1 as a possible D gene (6 bases). The length of the CDR3 is 14 residues. Trimming removed 7 bases at V and 0 bases at J, with 13 bases between. Germline CDR1 MDHEN, CDR2 SYDVKM.

The chain links TRBV7-8 to TRBJ1-1; the D is unclear. V was trimmed by 5 bases and J by 4 bases, leaving 26 bases between them. This CDR3 comprises 18 residues. Germline V gene sequence: CDR1 SGHVS, CDR2 FQNEAQ. For the CDR3, the DNA is TGTGCCAGCAGCCTCCTCTTTAGTTCCCGGATCGGAGGCACTGAAGCTTTCTTT. Amino acids: CASSLLFSSRIGGTEAFF.

The chain has TRBV19 and TRBJ1-3; D is undetermined. V lost 4 bases and J lost 0, with 13 bases in between. CDR1 LNHDA and CDR2 SQIVND come from the germline V gene (reference sequence). This CDR3 contains 16 residues. CDR3 coding DNA: TGTGCCAGTAGTAAGTTTTCAGGAGCCTCTGGAAACACCATATATTTT. Translation: CASSKFSGASGNTIYF. The whole variable domain, filled in from reference TRBV19 and TRBJ1-3, reads DGGITQSPKYLFRKEGQNVTLSCEQNLNHDAMYWYRQDPGQGLRLIYYSQIVNDFQKGDIAEGYSVSREKKESFPLTVTSAQKNPTAFYLCASSKFSGASGNTIYFGEGSWLTVV.